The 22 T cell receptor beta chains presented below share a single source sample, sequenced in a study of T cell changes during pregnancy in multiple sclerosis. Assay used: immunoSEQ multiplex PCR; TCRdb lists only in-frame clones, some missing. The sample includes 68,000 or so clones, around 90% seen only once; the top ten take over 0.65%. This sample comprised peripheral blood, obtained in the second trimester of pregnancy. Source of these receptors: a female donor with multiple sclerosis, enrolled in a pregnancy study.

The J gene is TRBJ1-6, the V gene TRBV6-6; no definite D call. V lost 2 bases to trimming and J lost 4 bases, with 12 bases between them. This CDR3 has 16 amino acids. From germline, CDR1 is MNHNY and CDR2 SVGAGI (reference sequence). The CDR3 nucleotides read TGTGCCAGCAGTTACATTGGGCGAGGGTATAATTCACCCCTCCACTTT. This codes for CASSYIGRGYNSPLHF.

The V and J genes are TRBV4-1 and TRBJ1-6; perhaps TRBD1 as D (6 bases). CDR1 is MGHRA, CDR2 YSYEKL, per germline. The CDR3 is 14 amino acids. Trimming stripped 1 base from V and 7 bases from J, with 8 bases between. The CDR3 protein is CASSQAGVNSPLHF. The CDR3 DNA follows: TGCGCCAGCAGCCAAGCAGGGGTGAATTCACCCCTCCACTTT.

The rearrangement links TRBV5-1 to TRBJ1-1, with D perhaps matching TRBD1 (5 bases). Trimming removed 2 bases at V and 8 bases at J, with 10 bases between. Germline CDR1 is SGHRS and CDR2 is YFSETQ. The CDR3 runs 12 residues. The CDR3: CASSLWGEEAFF. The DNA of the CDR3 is TGCGCCAGCAGCTTATGGGGGGAAGAAGCTTTCTTT.

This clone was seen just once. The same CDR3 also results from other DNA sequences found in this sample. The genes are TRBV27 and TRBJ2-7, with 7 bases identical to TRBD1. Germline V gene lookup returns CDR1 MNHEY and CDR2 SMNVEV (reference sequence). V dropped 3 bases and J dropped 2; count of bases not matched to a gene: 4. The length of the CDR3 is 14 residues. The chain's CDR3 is CASSLSGGTYEQYF. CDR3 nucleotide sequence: TGTGCCAGCAGTTTGTCAGGGGGTACCTACGAGCAGTACTTC.

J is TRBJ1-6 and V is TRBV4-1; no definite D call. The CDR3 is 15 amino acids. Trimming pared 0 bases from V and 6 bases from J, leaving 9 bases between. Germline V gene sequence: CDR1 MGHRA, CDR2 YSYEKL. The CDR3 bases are TGCGCCAGCAGCCAAGAACGGGGTGTTAATTCACCCCTCCACTTT. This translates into CASSQERGVNSPLHF.

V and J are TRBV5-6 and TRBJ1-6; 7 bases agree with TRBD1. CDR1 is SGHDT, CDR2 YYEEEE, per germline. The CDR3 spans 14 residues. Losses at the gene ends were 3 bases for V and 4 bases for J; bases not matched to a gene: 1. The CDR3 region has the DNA TGTGCCAGCAGCTCGGGACAGTATAATTCACCCCTCCACTTT. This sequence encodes CASSSGQYNSPLHF.

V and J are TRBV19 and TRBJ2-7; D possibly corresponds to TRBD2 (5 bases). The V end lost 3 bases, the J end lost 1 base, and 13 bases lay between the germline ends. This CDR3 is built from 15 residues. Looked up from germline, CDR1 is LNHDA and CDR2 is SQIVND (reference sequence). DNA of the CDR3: TGTGCCAGTAGTATCGTCGGAGGCCAATCCTACGAGCAGTACTTC. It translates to CASSIVGGQSYEQYF.

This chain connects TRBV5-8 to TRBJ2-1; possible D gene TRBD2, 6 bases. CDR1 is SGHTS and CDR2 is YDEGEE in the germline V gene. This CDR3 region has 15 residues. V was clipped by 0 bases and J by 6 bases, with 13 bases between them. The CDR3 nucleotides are TGTGCCAGCAGCTTGGGTTTTGCGGGATCCAATGAGCAGTTCTTC. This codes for CASSLGFAGSNEQFF.

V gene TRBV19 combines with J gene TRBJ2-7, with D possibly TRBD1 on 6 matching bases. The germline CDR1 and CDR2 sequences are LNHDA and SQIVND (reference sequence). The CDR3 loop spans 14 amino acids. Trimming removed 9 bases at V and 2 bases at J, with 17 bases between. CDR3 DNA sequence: TGTGCCAGCACCCCCAGACAGGCCACCTACGAGCAGTACTTC. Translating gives CASTPRQATYEQYF.

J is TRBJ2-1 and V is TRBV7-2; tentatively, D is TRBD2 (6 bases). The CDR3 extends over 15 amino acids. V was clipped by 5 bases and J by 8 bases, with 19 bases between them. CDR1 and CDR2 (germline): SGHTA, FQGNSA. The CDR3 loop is CASSLLGLRAHEQFF. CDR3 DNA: TGTGCCAGCAGCCTTTTGGGACTCCGGGCCCATGAGCAGTTCTTC.

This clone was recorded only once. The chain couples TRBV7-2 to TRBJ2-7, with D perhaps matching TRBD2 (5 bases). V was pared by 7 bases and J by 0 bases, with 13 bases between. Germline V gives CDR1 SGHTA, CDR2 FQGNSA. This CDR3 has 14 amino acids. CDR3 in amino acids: CASTNDYPSYEQYF. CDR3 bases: TGTGCCAGCACCAACGACTATCCCTCCTACGAGCAGTACTTC.

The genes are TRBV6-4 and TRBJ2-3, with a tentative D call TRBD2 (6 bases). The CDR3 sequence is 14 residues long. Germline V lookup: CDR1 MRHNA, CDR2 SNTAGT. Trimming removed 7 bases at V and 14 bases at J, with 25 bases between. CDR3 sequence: CASKPDRESPLMYF. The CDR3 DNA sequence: TGTGCCAGCAAGCCCGATCGGGAGTCCCCTCTAATGTATTTT.

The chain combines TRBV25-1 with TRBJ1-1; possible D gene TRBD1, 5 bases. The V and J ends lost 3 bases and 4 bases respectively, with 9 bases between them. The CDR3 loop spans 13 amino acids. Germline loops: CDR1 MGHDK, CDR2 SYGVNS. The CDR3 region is CASSDVGRTEAFF. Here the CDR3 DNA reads TGTGCCAGCAGTGACGTGGGGCGCACTGAAGCTTTCTTT.

The CDR3 is CASSEIAGAQETQYF. The CDR3 nucleotides are TGTGCCAGCAGTGAAATAGCGGGGGCCCAAGAGACCCAGTACTTC. The J gene is TRBJ2-5, the V gene TRBV2, with TRBD2 matching over 9 bases. This CDR3 region has 15 residues. After removal of 2 bases from V and 1 base from J, the junction contained 2 bases not matched to a gene. Per the germline V gene, CDR1 is SNHLY and CDR2 is FYNNEI.

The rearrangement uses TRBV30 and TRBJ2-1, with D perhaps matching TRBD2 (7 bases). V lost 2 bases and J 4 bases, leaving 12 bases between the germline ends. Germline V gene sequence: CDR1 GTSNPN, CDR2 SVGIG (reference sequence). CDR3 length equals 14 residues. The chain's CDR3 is CAWSKGGGYNEQFF. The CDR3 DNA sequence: TGTGCCTGGAGTAAAGGGGGGGGGTACAATGAGCAGTTCTTC. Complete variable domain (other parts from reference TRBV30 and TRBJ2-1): SQTIHQWPATLVQPVGSPLSLECTVEGTSNPNLYWYRQAAGRGLQLLFYSVGIGQISSEVPQNLSASRPQDRQFILSSKKLLLSDSGFYLCAWSKGGGYNEQFFGPGTRLTVL.

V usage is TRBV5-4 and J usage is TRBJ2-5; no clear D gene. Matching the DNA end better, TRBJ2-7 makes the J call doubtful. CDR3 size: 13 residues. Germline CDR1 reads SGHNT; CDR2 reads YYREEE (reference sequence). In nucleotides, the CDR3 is TGTGCCAGCAGCGGGCAGAATACCTACGAGCAGTACTTC. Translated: CASSGQNTYEQYF.

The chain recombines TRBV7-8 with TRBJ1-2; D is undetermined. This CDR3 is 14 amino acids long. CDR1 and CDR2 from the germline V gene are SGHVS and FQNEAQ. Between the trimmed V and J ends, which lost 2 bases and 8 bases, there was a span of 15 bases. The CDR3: CASSLPGISGGYTF. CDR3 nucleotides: TGTGCCAGCAGCTTACCGGGCATTTCGGGGGGCTACACCTTC.

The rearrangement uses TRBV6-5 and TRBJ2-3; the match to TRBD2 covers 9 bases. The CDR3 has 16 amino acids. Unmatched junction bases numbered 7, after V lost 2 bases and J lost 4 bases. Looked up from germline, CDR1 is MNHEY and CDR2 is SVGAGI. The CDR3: CASSYVRLAGSDTQYF. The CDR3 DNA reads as TGTGCCAGCAGTTACGTTCGTCTAGCGGGGTCAGATACGCAGTATTTT.

This CDR3 reads CASRQAQIGYEQYF. CDR3 in DNA: TGTGCCAGCAGACAGGCCCAAATTGGCTACGAGCAGTACTTC. The chain recombines TRBV6-1 with TRBJ2-7, with a weak D call TRBD1 (5 bases). CDR3 length equals 14 residues. Germline assignment: CDR1 MNHNS and CDR2 SASEGT. V was shortened by 6 bases and J by 3 bases, with 15 bases between the two germline ends.

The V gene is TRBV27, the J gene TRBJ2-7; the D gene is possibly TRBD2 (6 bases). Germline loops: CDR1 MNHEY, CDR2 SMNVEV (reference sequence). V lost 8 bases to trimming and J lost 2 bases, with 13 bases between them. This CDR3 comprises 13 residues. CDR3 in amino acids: CASGGNRAYEQYF. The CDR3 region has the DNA TGTGCCAGCGGAGGGAACAGAGCCTACGAGCAGTACTTC.

CDR3 sequence (DNA): TGTGCCATCATGGCCAGGGAGGCCTACGAGCAGTACTTC. Its protein product is CAIMAREAYEQYF. This chain uses TRBV10-3 with TRBJ2-7; D perhaps matches TRBD2 (6 bases). The germline V and J ends were trimmed by 7 bases and 2 bases, with 12 bases remaining between them. The length of the CDR3 is 13 residues. In germline, CDR1 is ENHRY, CDR2 SYGVKD.

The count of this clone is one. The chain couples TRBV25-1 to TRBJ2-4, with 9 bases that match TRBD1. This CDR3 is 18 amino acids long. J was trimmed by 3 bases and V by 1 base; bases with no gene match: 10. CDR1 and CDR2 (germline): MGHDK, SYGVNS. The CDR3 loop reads CASSELGGQGLGKNIQYF. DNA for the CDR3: TGTGCCAGCAGTGAATTAGGAGGACAGGGGCTAGGCAAAAACATTCAGTACTTC.